These T cell receptor beta chains were read from a single sample in a study of synovial regulatory T cells in juvenile arthritis. Here immunoSEQ multiplex PCR was the method, and the copy in TCRdb shows in-frame clones only, minus some. The table lists 10,000 or so clones, with 0.95% to 1% in the top ten. Material: Treg cells from blood. These receptors came from a donor younger than 30 with juvenile idiopathic arthritis. CDR3s include the opening cysteine and the closing phenylalanine or tryptophan. The order of the fields is CDR3 protein, V gene, J gene.

CDR3: CASSSYPQYGYTF; V: TRBV28; J: TRBJ1-2
CDR3: CASSPTLTAPSNQPQHF; V: TRBV4-2; J: TRBJ1-5
CDR3: CASSYRREAFF; V: TRBV21-1; J: TRBJ1-1
CDR3: CASGRFSEQYF; V: TRBV23-1; J: TRBJ2-7
CDR3: CASSDRVAGANVLTF; V: TRBV6-6; J: TRBJ2-6
CDR3: CASSYGGGAGANVLTF; V: TRBV6-5; J: TRBJ2-6
CDR3: CASSPALTYEQYF; V: TRBV18; J: TRBJ2-7
CDR3: CATGTGGSEQYF; V: TRBV6-5; J: TRBJ2-7
CDR3: CASSPRPGTGFHNEQFF; V: TRBV9; J: TRBJ2-1
CDR3: CASSYSTGNEQFF; V: TRBV6-5; J: TRBJ2-1
CDR3: CASSIVGGSSYEQYF; V: TRBV19; J: TRBJ2-7
CDR3: CASSLGLASIEQFF; V: TRBV5-6; J: TRBJ2-1
CDR3: CASSYSGAGLSYEQYF; V: TRBV6-6; J: TRBJ2-7
CDR3: CASSPQGVGMNTEAFF; V: TRBV18; J: TRBJ1-1
CDR3: CASSWTGLPLYGYTF; V: TRBV5-4; J: TRBJ1-2
CDR3: CASSRTPDYEQYF; V: TRBV4-3; J: TRBJ2-7
CDR3: CASSSGDSYGYTF; V: TRBV28; J: TRBJ1-2
CDR3: CATSRAGQVFSNQPQHF; V: TRBV15; J: TRBJ1-5
CDR3: CACGGLTYEQYF; V: TRBV28; J: TRBJ2-7
CDR3: CASRPGDYEQYF; V: TRBV6-6; J: TRBJ2-7
CDR3: CASSSVTPGGVEKLFF; V: TRBV28; J: TRBJ1-4
CDR3: CASSLGGTGSYEQYF; V: TRBV11-2; J: TRBJ2-7
CDR3: CASSPLDTHTEAFF; V: TRBV18; J: TRBJ1-1
CDR3: CASSLRGYEQYF; V: TRBV28; J: TRBJ2-7
CDR3: CASSLRLPTNEKLFF; V: TRBV5-5; J: TRBJ1-4
CDR3: CAISLEARSYGYTF; V: TRBV10-3; J: TRBJ1-2
CDR3: CASKEGVIYGYTF; V: TRBV6-6; J: TRBJ1-2
CDR3: CASGFLQSSEAFF; V: TRBV12-5; J: TRBJ1-1
CDR3: CASSLPGTSGRVSKNIQYF; V: TRBV28; J: TRBJ2-4
CDR3: CASSKGRATNEKLFF; V: TRBV21-1; J: TRBJ1-4
CDR3: CASSTKGDLREKLFF; V: TRBV5-8; J: TRBJ1-4
CDR3: CASSLSSQPQHF; V: TRBV28; J: TRBJ1-5
CDR3: CASSPTSAGRIEQFF; V: TRBV18; J: TRBJ2-1
CDR3: CASSPSPGRGKLFF; V: TRBV27; J: TRBJ1-4
CDR3: CASSPSDSSYEQYF; V: TRBV28; J: TRBJ2-7
CDR3: CASSQTGSSDEKLFF; V: TRBV4-3; J: TRBJ1-4
CDR3: CASSLSRTDTQYF; V: TRBV7-3; J: TRBJ2-3